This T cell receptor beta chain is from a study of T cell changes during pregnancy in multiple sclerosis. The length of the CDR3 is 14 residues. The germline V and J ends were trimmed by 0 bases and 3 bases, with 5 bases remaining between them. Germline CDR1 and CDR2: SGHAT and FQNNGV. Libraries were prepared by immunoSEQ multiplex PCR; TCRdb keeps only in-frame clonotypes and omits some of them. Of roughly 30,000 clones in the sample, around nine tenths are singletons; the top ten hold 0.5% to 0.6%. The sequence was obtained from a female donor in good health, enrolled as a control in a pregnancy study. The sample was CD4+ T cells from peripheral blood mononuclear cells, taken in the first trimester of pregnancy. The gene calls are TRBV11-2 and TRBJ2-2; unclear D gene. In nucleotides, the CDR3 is TGTGCCAGCAGCTTAGATGGGCACACCGGGGAGCTGTTTTTT. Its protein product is CASSLDGHTGELFF. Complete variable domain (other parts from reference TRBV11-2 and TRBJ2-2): EAGVAQSPRYKIIEKRQSVAFWCNPISGHATLYWYQQILGQGPKLLIQFQNNGVVDDSQLPKDRFSAERLKGVDSTLKIQPAKLEDSAVYLCASSLDGHTGELFFGEGSRLTVL.